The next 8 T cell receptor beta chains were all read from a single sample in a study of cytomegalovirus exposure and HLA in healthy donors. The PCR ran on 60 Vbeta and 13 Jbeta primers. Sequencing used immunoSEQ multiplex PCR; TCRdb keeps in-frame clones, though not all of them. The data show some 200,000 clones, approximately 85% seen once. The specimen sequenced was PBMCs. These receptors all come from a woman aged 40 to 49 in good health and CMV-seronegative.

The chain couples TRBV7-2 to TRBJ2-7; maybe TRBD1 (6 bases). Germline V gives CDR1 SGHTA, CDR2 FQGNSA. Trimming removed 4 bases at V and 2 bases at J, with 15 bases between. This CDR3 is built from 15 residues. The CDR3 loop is CASSWRTEGAYEQYF. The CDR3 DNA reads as TGTGCCAGCAGCTGGAGGACAGAAGGGGCCTACGAGCAGTACTTC.

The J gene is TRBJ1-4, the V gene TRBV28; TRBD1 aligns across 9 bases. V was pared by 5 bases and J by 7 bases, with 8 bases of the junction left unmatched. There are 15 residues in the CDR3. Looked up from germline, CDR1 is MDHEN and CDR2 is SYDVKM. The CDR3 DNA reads TGTGCCAGCAGTACCCCCGGGACAGGGCCTGAAAAACTGTTTTTT. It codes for CASSTPGTGPEKLFF. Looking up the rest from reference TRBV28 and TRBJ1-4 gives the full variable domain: DVKVTQSSRYLVKRTGEKVFLECVQDMDHENMFWYRQDPGLGLRLIYFSYDVKMKEKGDIPEGYSVSREKKERFSLILESASTNQTSMYLCASSTPGTGPEKLFFGSGTQLSVL.

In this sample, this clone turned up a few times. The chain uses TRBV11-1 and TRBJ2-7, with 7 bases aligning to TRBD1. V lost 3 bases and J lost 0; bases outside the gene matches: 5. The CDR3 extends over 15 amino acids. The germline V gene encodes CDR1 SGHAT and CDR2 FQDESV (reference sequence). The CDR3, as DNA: TGTGCCAGCAGCTTCGACAGGGAAATCTCCTACGAGCAGTACTTC. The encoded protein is CASSFDREISYEQYF.

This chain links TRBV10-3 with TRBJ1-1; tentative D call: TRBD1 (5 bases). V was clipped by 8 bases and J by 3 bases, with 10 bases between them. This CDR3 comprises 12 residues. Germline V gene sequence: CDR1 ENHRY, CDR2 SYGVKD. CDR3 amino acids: CAIGGGYTEAFF. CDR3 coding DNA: TGTGCCATCGGGGGGGGGTACACTGAAGCTTTCTTT.

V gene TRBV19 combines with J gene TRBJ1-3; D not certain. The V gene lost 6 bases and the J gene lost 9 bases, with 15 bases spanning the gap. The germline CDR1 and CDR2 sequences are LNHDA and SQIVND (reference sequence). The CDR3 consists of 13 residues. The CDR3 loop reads CASSLAGGSTIYF. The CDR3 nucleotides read TGTGCCAGTAGCTTGGCAGGAGGGTCCACCATATATTTT.

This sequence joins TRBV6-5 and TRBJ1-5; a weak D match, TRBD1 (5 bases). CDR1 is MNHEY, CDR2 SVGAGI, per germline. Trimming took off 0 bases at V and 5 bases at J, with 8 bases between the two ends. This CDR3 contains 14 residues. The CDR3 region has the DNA TGTGCCAGCAGTTACTCGGGCAGGGATCAGCCCCAGCATTTT. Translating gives CASSYSGRDQPQHF.

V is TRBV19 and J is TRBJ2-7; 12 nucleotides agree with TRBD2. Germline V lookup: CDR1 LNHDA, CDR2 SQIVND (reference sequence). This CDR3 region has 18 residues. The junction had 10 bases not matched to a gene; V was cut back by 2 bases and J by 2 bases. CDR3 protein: CASSIWSILAGGTYEQYF. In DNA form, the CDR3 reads TGTGCCAGTAGTATATGGTCCATACTAGCGGGAGGCACCTACGAGCAGTACTTC.

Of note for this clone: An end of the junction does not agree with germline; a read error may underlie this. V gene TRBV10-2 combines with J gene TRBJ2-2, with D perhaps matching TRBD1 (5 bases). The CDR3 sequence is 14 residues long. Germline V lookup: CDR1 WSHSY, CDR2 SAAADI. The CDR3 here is CASRGQSNTEELFF. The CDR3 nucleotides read TGCGCCAGCAGAGGACAATCGAACACCGAGGAGCTGTTTTTT.